This TCR beta chain appears in the sequencing data of a study of PD-L1 blockade in urothelial cancer. The investigators introduced synthetic TCR analog templates into each PCR as spikes. Assay: immunoSEQ multiplex PCR; the TCRdb copy retains only in-frame clones and omits some. The data hold more than 45,000 clones, with roughly four fifths observed a single time. The ends lost 4 bases at V and 8 bases at J; junction bases unmatched: 9. Germline V gene lookup returns CDR1 SGHRS and CDR2 YFSETQ. The CDR3 contains 15 residues. Regarding time point: pretreatment peripheral blood. The TCR was taken from a man aged 70 or older with urothelial cancer. The source was PBMCs, collected around atezolizumab (anti-PD-L1) treatment. The V call is TRBV5-1, the J call TRBJ1-4, with TRBD1 identical over 9 bases. The CDR3 nucleotides read TGCGCCAGCAGCCCGGGCGGGACAGGGCCCGAAAAACTGTTTTTT. Translating gives CASSPGGTGPEKLFF.